Described below is a single T cell receptor beta chain sequence and its context. Assay used: immunoSEQ multiplex PCR; TCRdb lists only in-frame clones, some missing. The sample carries 120,000 or so clones, roughly 80% recorded once. This specimen belongs to a study of blood T cell repertoires in COVID-19. Per germline, CDR1 MNHEY and CDR2 SVGAGI. The CDR3 is 14 amino acids. Trimming shortened V by 6 bases and J by 2 bases, and 14 bases separated the two germline ends. Material: peripheral blood. This sequence was found in a man aged 65 to 85 with acute or convalescent COVID-19. V gene TRBV6-5 combines with J gene TRBJ2-7; possibly TRBD2 for D (5 bases). Here the CDR3 reads CASRRLPETYEQYF. CDR3 nucleotides: TGTGCCAGCAGAAGACTACCCGAGACCTACGAGCAGTACTTC.